These 10 T cell receptor beta chains share one sample of origin, sequenced in a study of OX40 agonist ivuxolimab in advanced cancers. Assay used: immunoSEQ multiplex PCR; TCRdb lists only in-frame clones, some missing. Of 100,000 or so clones listed, approximately 94% were seen once; the top ten hold 2% to 2.5%. Sequenced material: CD4+ or CD8+ T cells sorted from blood, taken in a trial of the OX40 agonist ivuxolimab. The source is an adult with an advanced solid tumor such as melanoma, head and neck, liver or kidney cancer.

The chain carries TRBV7-9 and TRBJ2-7, with TRBD1 as a possible D gene (6 bases). The ends were cut back, 5 bases at V and 2 bases at J, with 16 bases in the middle. This CDR3 is 15 amino acids long. Germline V gene data show CDR1 as SEHNR and CDR2 as FQNEAQ (reference sequence). CDR3 loop: CASSDRDIGTYEQYF. The CDR3 DNA follows: TGTGCCAGCAGCGACCGGGACATAGGCACCTACGAGCAGTACTTC.

Only one count was recorded for this clone. The rearrangement uses TRBV7-7 and TRBJ2-1, with 7 bases fitting TRBD1. This CDR3 spans 13 amino acids. Germline CDR1 reads SSHAT; CDR2 reads FNYEAQ (reference sequence). The junction had 8 bases not matched to a gene; V was cut back by 5 bases and J by 10 bases. The CDR3 loop is CASSMTGTDEQFF. In DNA, the CDR3 is TGTGCCAGCAGCATGACAGGGACGGACGAGCAGTTCTTC. Full variable domain (outside the CDR3, taken from reference TRBV7-7 and TRBJ2-1): GAGVSQSPRYKVTKRGQDVTLRCDPISSHATLYWYQQALGQGPEFLTYFNYEAQPDKSGLPSDRFSAERPEGSISTLTIQRTEQRDSAMYRCASSMTGTDEQFFGPGTRLTVL.

The V and J genes are TRBV7-9 and TRBJ2-7; 9 nucleotides match TRBD2. The V gene's germline CDR1 is SEHNR and CDR2 FQNEAQ (reference sequence). With V trimmed by 5 bases and J by 3 bases, 20 bases remained unmatched. CDR3 size: 19 residues. The CDR3 here is CASSPPGGAGGTKSYEQYF. DNA for the CDR3: TGTGCCAGCAGCCCCCCGGGAGGAGCGGGGGGTACGAAGAGCTACGAGCAGTACTTC.

This chain uses TRBV19 with TRBJ1-3; unclear D gene. This CDR3 has 16 residues. V dropped 3 bases and J dropped 0 bases, with 12 bases sitting between them. Germline CDR1 and CDR2: LNHDA and SQIVND (reference sequence). The CDR3 region has the DNA TGTGCCAGTAGTATGGAGGTTCTCAGCTCTGGAAACACCATATATTTT. This encodes CASSMEVLSSGNTIYF.

The chain joins TRBV6-1 to TRBJ2-5; unclear D gene. This CDR3 is 12 amino acids long. Per the germline V gene, CDR1 is MNHNS and CDR2 is SASEGT. Trimming left V 5 bases short and J 5 bases short, with 9 bases between. CDR3 DNA sequence: TGTGCCAGCAGTTCCTACGGGGAGACCCAGTACTTC. As protein: CASSSYGETQYF.

This clone appeared once. The CDR3 nucleotides are TGTGCCAGCAGTTCTAACACAGGATTAGTCTCCTACGAGCAGTACTTC. As protein: CASSSNTGLVSYEQYF. This chain uses TRBV7-9 with TRBJ2-7, with D possibly being TRBD1 (5 bases). This CDR3 comprises 16 residues. Trimming pared 6 bases from V and 0 bases from J, leaving 18 bases between. The germline gives CDR1 SEHNR, CDR2 FQNEAQ (reference sequence).

The CDR3: CASSPWGLGEQYF. Here the CDR3 DNA reads TGTGCCAGCAGCCCATGGGGCCTAGGGGAGCAGTACTTC. V and J are TRBV7-9 and TRBJ2-7; D possibly corresponds to TRBD1 (5 bases). V was cut by 5 bases and J by 7 bases, with 15 bases left in between. The CDR3 covers 13 residues. CDR1 and CDR2 from the germline V gene are SEHNR and FQNEAQ (reference sequence).

The rearrangement links TRBV4-1 to TRBJ2-1; possibly TRBD1 or TRBD2 for D (5 bases each). This CDR3 is built from 15 residues. Trimming removed 0 bases at V and 5 bases at J, with 11 bases between. Germline V gene sequence: CDR1 MGHRA, CDR2 YSYEKL. The CDR3 loop reads CASSQDWDLNNEQFF. The DNA for the CDR3 is TGCGCCAGCAGCCAAGATTGGGACCTAAACAATGAGCAGTTCTTC.

The chain is built from TRBV4-3 and TRBJ1-2, with D perhaps matching TRBD1 (5 bases). Per the germline V gene, CDR1 is LGHNA and CDR2 is YSLEER. The ends were cut back, 0 bases at V and 4 bases at J, with 12 bases in the middle. This CDR3 is 15 amino acids long. CDR3 protein: CASSQEAGDGYGYTF. The CDR3 DNA sequence: TGCGCCAGCAGCCAAGAAGCGGGGGACGGCTATGGCTACACCTTC.

The chain combines TRBV7-9 with TRBJ2-1; D ambiguous. V dropped 6 bases and J dropped 1 base, with 19 bases sitting between them. Germline assignment: CDR1 SEHNR and CDR2 FQNEAQ (reference sequence). This CDR3 spans 17 amino acids. CDR3 sequence reads: CASRSAIRARSYNEQFF. The CDR3 coding sequence is TGTGCCAGCAGGTCAGCAATTAGGGCCCGGTCCTACAATGAGCAGTTCTTC.